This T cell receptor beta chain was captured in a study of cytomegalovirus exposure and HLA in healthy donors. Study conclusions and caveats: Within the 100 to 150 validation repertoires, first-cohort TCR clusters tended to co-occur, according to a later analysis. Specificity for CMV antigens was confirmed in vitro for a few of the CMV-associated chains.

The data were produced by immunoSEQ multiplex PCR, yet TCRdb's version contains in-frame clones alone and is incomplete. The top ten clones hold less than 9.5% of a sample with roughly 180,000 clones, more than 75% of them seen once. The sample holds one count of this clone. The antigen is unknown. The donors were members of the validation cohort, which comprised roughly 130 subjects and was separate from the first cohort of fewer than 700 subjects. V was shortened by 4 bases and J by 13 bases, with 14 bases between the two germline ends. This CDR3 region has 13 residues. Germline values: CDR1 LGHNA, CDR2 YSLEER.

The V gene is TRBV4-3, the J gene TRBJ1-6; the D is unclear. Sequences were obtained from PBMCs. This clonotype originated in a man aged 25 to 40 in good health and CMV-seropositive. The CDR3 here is CASSPGPAAPLHF. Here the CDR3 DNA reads TGCGCCAGCAGCCCGGGCCCCGCAGCGCCCCTCCACTTT.